This T cell receptor (beta chain) was documented in a study of blood T cell repertoires in COVID-19. Which cohort a participant joined came from the clinical history participants gave. Cohort 3 donors counted as recovered after two negative PCRs, clearance, or resolved symptoms. After removal of 1 base from V and 7 bases from J, the junction contained 3 bases not matched to a gene. The germline V gene has CDR1 MNHEY and CDR2 SMNVEV (reference sequence). The CDR3 runs 15 residues. Measured with immunoSEQ multiplex PCR; TCRdb has only the in-frame clones, and not every one. Seen here are over 350,000 clones, just under 90% observed once, and the top ten hold approximately 9.3%.

The chain employs TRBV27 and TRBJ2-1; 11 bases agree with TRBD1. What was sequenced was PBMCs or T cells enriched from blood (not recorded which). The clonotype originates from a woman aged 45-65 years who had recovered from COVID-19. For the CDR3, the DNA is TGTGCCAGCAGTTTATGGACAGGGGGCATGAATGAGCAGTTCTTC. It yields the protein CASSLWTGGMNEQFF.